The 12 T cell receptor beta chains in this list originate from one sample, sequenced in a study of cytomegalovirus exposure and HLA in healthy donors. The repertoire was sequenced with immunoSEQ multiplex PCR; TCRdb's copy has only in-frame clones and lacks some. The sample has under 300,000 clones, 75% to 90% seen once. Source material: PBMCs. Receptor source: a woman in her twenties or thirties in good health and CMV-seropositive.

The chain recombines TRBV29-1 with TRBJ1-4; 8 bases agree with TRBD1. V lost 6 bases, J lost 8 bases, and 5 bases stayed unmatched. The germline V gene has CDR1 SQVTM and CDR2 ANQGSEA. This CDR3 is built from 12 residues. Here the CDR3 DNA reads TGCAGCGTCGGACAGGGCAGCGAAAAACTGTTTTTT. Translating it yields CSVGQGSEKLFF.

This rearrangement joins TRBV2 to TRBJ2-1, with 8 bases aligning to TRBD2. The ends lost 2 bases at V and 7 bases at J; junction bases unmatched: 10. Per germline, CDR1 SNHLY and CDR2 FYNNEI. The CDR3 contains 16 residues. Here the CDR3 DNA reads TGTGCCAGCAGTGAAACCGGGACTAGTACCCCTAATGAGCAGTTCTTC. It translates to CASSETGTSTPNEQFF.

V gene TRBV19 combines with J gene TRBJ1-1; D ambiguous. This CDR3 region has 15 residues. Germline CDR1 is LNHDA and CDR2 is SQIVND (reference sequence). With 8 bases removed from V and 4 bases from J, the gap between germline ends came to 20 bases. CDR3 sequence reads: CASHRGRVEVTEAFF. The CDR3 coding sequence is TGTGCCAGTCACCGGGGAAGGGTCGAGGTCACTGAAGCTTTCTTT.

In DNA, the CDR3 is TGTGCCAGCAGTCAGTCGGCAGGGGGATTCTATGGCTACACCTTC. It encodes CASSQSAGGFYGYTF. The chain is built from TRBV2 and TRBJ1-2; TRBD1 agrees at 7 bases. V was clipped by 5 bases and J by 4 bases; unmatched bases: 10. CDR1 is SNHLY, CDR2 FYNNEI, per germline. The CDR3 consists of 15 residues.

The chain employs TRBV11-2 and TRBJ2-2; D possibly corresponds to TRBD1 (6 bases). Germline V gene lookup returns CDR1 SGHAT and CDR2 FQNNGV. The CDR3 extends over 16 amino acids. Trimming removed 7 bases at V and 0 bases at J, with 15 bases between. CDR3 in DNA: TGTGCCAGCACCATAGATCGGACAGCGAACACCGGGGAGCTGTTTTTT. Its protein product is CASTIDRTANTGELFF.

The chain combines TRBV11-3 with TRBJ1-1, with D tentatively TRBD1 (5 bases). CDR1 is SGHNT, CDR2 YENEEA, per germline. This CDR3 spans 15 amino acids. V was shortened by 7 bases and J by 5 bases, with 20 bases between the two germline ends. As DNA, the CDR3 is TGTGCCAGCAATTCTCCCGATGGGGGAGGGACTGAAGCTTTCTTT. It yields the protein CASNSPDGGGTEAFF.

The V gene is TRBV10-3, the J gene TRBJ2-7, with 10 positions matching TRBD2. CDR1 and CDR2 (germline): ENHRY, SYGVKD. This CDR3 is 14 amino acids long. The junction had 4 bases not matched to a gene; V was cut back by 2 bases and J by 6 bases. The CDR3 DNA sequence: TGTGCCATCAGTGAGGTAGCGGGGGGAGGCGAGCAGTACTTC. The encoded protein is CAISEVAGGGEQYF.

V and J are TRBV15 and TRBJ2-1, with 8 nucleotides matching TRBD2. The V gene's germline CDR1 is LNHNV and CDR2 YYDKDF (reference sequence). Losses at the gene ends were 0 bases for V and 4 bases for J; bases not matched to a gene: 8. This CDR3 has 17 residues. CDR3 in amino acids: CATSRDRAGAAYNEQFF. The CDR3 DNA is TGTGCCACCAGCAGAGATCGAGCGGGAGCCGCATACAATGAGCAGTTCTTC.

The chain has TRBV6-7 and TRBJ1-1; TRBD1 agrees at 12 bases. TRBV6-7 is an ORF, with its function uncertain. The CDR3 contains 16 residues. The V segment lost 5 bases and the J segment 5 bases; nucleotides outside the gene matches: 9. The CDR3 region is CASSPGQGAGRTEAFF. Here the CDR3 DNA reads TGTGCCAGCAGTCCGGGACAGGGGGCGGGAAGGACTGAAGCTTTCTTT.

This CDR3 is CASSFKGRNEQFF. For the CDR3, the DNA is TGTGCCAGCAGCTTTAAGGGGCGGAATGAGCAGTTCTTC. This chain links TRBV5-6 with TRBJ2-1, with TRBD1 as a possible D gene (5 bases). Trimming left V 2 bases short and J 7 bases short, with 10 bases between. CDR3 length: 13 residues. In germline, CDR1 is SGHDT, CDR2 YYEEEE.

V usage is TRBV2 and J usage is TRBJ2-7, with a tentative D call TRBD2 (7 bases). CDR1 and CDR2 from the germline V gene are SNHLY and FYNNEI. This CDR3 spans 15 amino acids. Trimming left V 5 bases short and J 2 bases short, with 16 bases between. DNA for the CDR3: TGTGCCAGCAGTCTAGGGGGGGGCCGGACCTACGAGCAGTACTTC. The encoded protein is CASSLGGGRTYEQYF.

This clone was detected once. J is TRBJ2-7 and V is TRBV29-1, with D perhaps matching TRBD1 (6 bases). The germline gives CDR1 SQVTM, CDR2 ANQGSEA. There are 15 residues in the CDR3. With 7 bases removed from V and 0 bases from J, the gap between germline ends came to 19 bases. CDR3 in amino acids: CSALSGTLSSYEQYF. As DNA, the CDR3 is TGCAGCGCGTTATCCGGGACACTCAGCTCCTACGAGCAGTACTTC.